The present T cell receptor (beta chain) was sequenced within a study of shared clonotypes between healthy human individuals. Background on the study: A couple of women and three men aged 18 to 49 served as donors.

Study results and limitations: Naive CD4 clonotypes overlapped across a few donors at roughly 5%. Relative to memory subsets, naive subsets generally showed larger estimated richness. Sampling involved blood alone; tissue repertoires likely differ.

As to this clone: What it recognizes is unknown.

TCRdb's copy holds only in-frame clones and misses some; the assay was immunoSEQ multiplex PCR. This sample has more than 2 million clones, with 93% found just once. V shed 5 bases and J shed 8 bases, with 16 bases lying between them. In germline, CDR1 is SGHVS, CDR2 FQNEAQ. The CDR3 consists of 14 residues. The naive CD8 population came from CD45RO-negative cells selected for CCR7, without terminally differentiated effector memory CD45RA+ cells. The sequence was obtained from a man between 18 and 35 years old in good health. Some clones in this sample may be carry-over from other donors' samples. Sequencing was performed on naive CD8+ T cells from PBMCs. The chain employs TRBV7-8 and TRBJ2-1, with D maybe TRBD2 (5 bases). CDR3 nucleotides: TGTGCCAGCAGCCCGGAAGGAATGGAGGATGAGCAGTTCTTC. It translates to CASSPEGMEDEQFF.